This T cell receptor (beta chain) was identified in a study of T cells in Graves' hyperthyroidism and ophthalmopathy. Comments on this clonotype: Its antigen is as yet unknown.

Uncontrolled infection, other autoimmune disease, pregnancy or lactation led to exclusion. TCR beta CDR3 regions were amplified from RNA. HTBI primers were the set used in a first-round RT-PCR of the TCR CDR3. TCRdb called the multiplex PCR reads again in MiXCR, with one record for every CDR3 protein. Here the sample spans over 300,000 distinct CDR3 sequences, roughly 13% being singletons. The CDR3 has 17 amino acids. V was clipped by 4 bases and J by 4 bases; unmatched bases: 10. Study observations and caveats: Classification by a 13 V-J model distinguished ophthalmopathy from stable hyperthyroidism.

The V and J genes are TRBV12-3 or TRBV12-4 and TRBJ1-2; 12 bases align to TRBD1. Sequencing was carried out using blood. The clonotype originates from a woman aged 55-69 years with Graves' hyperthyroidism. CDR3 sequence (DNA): TGTGCCAGCAGTTCACCCGGGACAGGGGGCTACGGCTATGGCTACACCTTC. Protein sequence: CASSSPGTGGYGYGYTF.